The next 8 T cell receptor beta chains were all read from a single sample in a study of T cells in Graves' hyperthyroidism and ophthalmopathy (dated by TCRdb to about 2019). Receptors were amplified or captured by multiplex PCR. TCRdb names Illumina HiSeq 2000 as the instrument used. The TCR beta CDR3 regions were amplified from RNA transcripts. The first round of RT-PCR for the TCR CDR3 was performed with the HTBI primer set and the Qiagen OneStep RT-PCR kit. Through fastp at Q25 and MiXCR, TCRdb rebuilt clones from the public reads, retaining in-frame beta chains. Rows with a matching CDR3 protein are joined into one entry that keeps the most common DNA and genes. Counted in this sample were fewer than 650,000 distinct CDR3 sequences; under 15% of them appeared once. Around 4.5% of the sample comes from the top ten. The specimen was blood. These receptors were obtained from a woman in her thirties or forties with Graves' ophthalmopathy.

The V call is TRBV28, the J call TRBJ2-7; weak D call: TRBD1 (5 bases). Germline-derived CDR1 and CDR2 are MDHEN and SYDVKM. V lost 6 bases to trimming and J lost 2 bases, with 11 bases between them. The CDR3 loop spans 13 amino acids. The CDR3 here is CASRNTGTYEQYF. The DNA for the CDR3 is TGTGCCAGCAGAAACACAGGAACCTACGAGCAGTACTTC.

In its sample, this clonotype was seen many times. At one boundary the junction diverges from the germline segment, which might be a read error. J is TRBJ2-5 and V is TRBV7-7; D not resolved. The germline gives CDR1 SSHAT, CDR2 FNYEAQ (reference sequence). The CDR3 is 14 amino acids. The CDR3, as DNA: TGTGCTAGCAGCTTAAGCCCGGTCCGGGAGACCCAGTACTTC. It specifies CASSLSPVRETQYF.

The chain is built from TRBV28 and TRBJ1-5, with D uncertain. Germline loops: CDR1 MDHEN, CDR2 SYDVKM. The CDR3 covers 16 residues. Deletions cut 2 bases from V and 0 bases from J, with 11 bases between. The CDR3 DNA reads TGTGCCAGCAGTTTAGGGCGGTTATATAGCAATCAGCCCCAGCATTTT. This translates into CASSLGRLYSNQPQHF.

This clonotype was seen at least ten times. The chain employs TRBV12-3 or TRBV12-4 and TRBJ2-5, with D possibly being TRBD1 or TRBD2 (5 bases each). V was cut by 0 bases and J by 5 bases, with 13 bases left in between. This CDR3 is 15 amino acids long. CDR3 region: CASSLARGNRETQYF. In DNA, the CDR3 is TGTGCCAGCAGTTTAGCGAGGGGAAATCGGGAGACCCAGTACTTC.

This clonotype was recorded at least ten times. The chain couples TRBV3-1 to TRBJ2-7, with 13 bases identical to TRBD2. CDR3 length: 14 residues. After removal of 6 bases from V and 6 bases from J, the junction contained 5 bases not matched to a gene. CDR1 is LGHDT, CDR2 YNNKEL, per germline (reference sequence). The CDR3 nucleotides read TGTGCCAGCAGACTAGCGGGAGGGCCCTCCGAGCAGTACTTC. Translating it yields CASRLAGGPSEQYF.

This clonotype was observed a few times. V is TRBV7-2 and J is TRBJ2-5; D not resolved. This CDR3 has 14 amino acids. Per the germline V gene, CDR1 is SGHTA and CDR2 is FQGNSA. Trimming took 2 bases from V and 4 from J, leaving 11 bases between them. The CDR3 reads CASSLIPSGETQYF. Written as DNA, the CDR3 is TGTGCCAGCAGCTTAATTCCCTCCGGAGAGACCCAGTACTTC.

This clonotype was counted many times. This chain uses TRBV12-3 or TRBV12-4 with TRBJ2-2; either TRBD1 or TRBD2 may fit D (5 bases each). V shed 3 bases and J shed 2 bases, with 13 bases lying between them. CDR3 length equals 16 residues. CDR3 sequence (DNA): TGTGCCAGCAGTTTTCAGGGACCATCTAACACCGGGGAGCTGTTTTTT. Translated, it gives CASSFQGPSNTGELFF.

The chain links TRBV11-2 to TRBJ1-1, with D tentatively TRBD1 (5 bases). The CDR3 runs to 14 residues. CDR1 and CDR2 from the germline V gene are SGHAT and FQNNGV. V was shortened by 5 bases and J by 11 bases, with 21 bases between the two germline ends. CDR3 protein: CASSKRGTAQKAFF. The CDR3 DNA reads TGTGCCAGCAGCAAGAGGGGCACAGCTCAAAAGGCTTTCTTT.